These 20 T cell receptor beta chains originate from one sample sequenced in a study of CD8+ T cells in alopecia areata (dated by TCRdb to between 2017 and 2018). The library was prepared using the immunoSEQ multiplex PCR assay. RNA was extracted from all samples and reverse transcribed into cDNA as template for TCR sequencing. The clones in this table, taken by TCRdb from immuneACCESS, are in-frame only. Not every clone is retained; where verified, under half of the shortfall comes from an unresolved V gene, and the cause of the rest is unknown. The sample records about 110,000 clones, roughly 59% of which are singletons. Clones ranked in the top ten supply 20% to 25% of the sample. The sample comprised CD8+ T cells sorted from blood. The receptors derive from a human donor in good health.

The gene calls are TRBV4-3 and TRBJ1-1; 9 nucleotides match TRBD1. The CDR3 is 20 residues long. Germline CDR1 is LGHNA and CDR2 is YSLEER. V gave up 0 bases and J gave up 4 bases; unmatched junction bases: 18. The CDR3, as DNA: TGCGCCAGCAGCCAAGATGTAACAGGGGGCGAAGGGGGTGAGGGCACTGAAGCTTTCTTT. It translates to CASSQDVTGGEGGEGTEAFF.

This chain links TRBV4-1 with TRBJ1-1; unclear D gene. This CDR3 has 13 amino acids. The ends were cut back, 4 bases at V and 7 bases at J, with 13 bases in the middle. Germline V gives CDR1 MGHRA, CDR2 YSYEKL. The CDR3 nucleotides are TGCGCCAGCAGCCCACGTTTTACGTTTGAAGCTTTCTTT. This gives the protein CASSPRFTFEAFF.

This clone turned up a few times. The rearrangement uses TRBV7-2 and TRBJ2-5; TRBD2 matches 10 bases. Trimming took 4 bases from V and 1 from J; bases not matched to a gene: 9. Looked up from germline, CDR1 is SGHTA and CDR2 is FQGNSA. The CDR3 has 17 residues. The CDR3 spells CASSYYSGGTFQETQYF. CDR3 bases: TGTGCCAGCAGCTACTATAGCGGGGGGACCTTCCAAGAGACCCAGTACTTC.

This chain joins TRBV5-4 and TRBJ2-4; TRBD1 agrees at 10 bases. Germline CDR1 reads SGHNT; CDR2 reads YYREEE (reference sequence). The length of the CDR3 is 16 residues. Trimming cost V 4 bases and J 5 bases; bases outside gene matches: 9. This CDR3 is CASSHVGTGDENIQYF. The CDR3 nucleotides are TGTGCCAGCAGCCATGTCGGGACAGGGGACGAAAACATTCAGTACTTC.

This chain links TRBV29-1 with TRBJ2-1, with 13 bases fitting TRBD2. J lost 6 bases, V lost 7 bases, and 6 bases had no gene match. The CDR3 length is 14 residues. CDR1 is SQVTM, CDR2 ANQGSEA, per germline. DNA for the CDR3: TGCAGCGCTACTAGCGGGGGGGCCGTCAATGAGCAGTTCTTC. This codes for CSATSGGAVNEQFF.

This rearrangement joins TRBV13 to TRBJ1-1, with 8 bases lining up with TRBD1. CDR3 length equals 16 residues. Germline lookup yields CDR1 PRHDT and CDR2 FYEKMQ (reference sequence). Trimming removed 3 bases from V and 1 base from J; junction bases left unmatched: 7. In DNA, the CDR3 is TGTGCCAGCAGCTTCCTAGACGGGACAGGGAACACTGAAGCTTTCTTT. Amino acids: CASSFLDGTGNTEAFF.

This clone has just one count. V and J are TRBV29-1 and TRBJ2-7; 7 positions match TRBD1. CDR3 length: 13 residues. Per the germline V gene, CDR1 is SQVTM and CDR2 is ANQGSEA. J gave up 0 bases and V 5 bases, and 4 bases lay outside the gene matches. The CDR3 here is CSVRQGTSYEQYF. CDR3 nucleotides: TGCAGCGTTCGACAGGGCACCTCCTACGAGCAGTACTTC.

The CDR3 nucleotides are TGTGCCAGCACAAACGGGGCGCGCCCCTACGAGCAGTACTTC. It yields the protein CASTNGARPYEQYF. The V gene is TRBV5-4, the J gene TRBJ2-7; TRBD1 or TRBD2 may be the D gene (5 bases each). Trimming removed 6 bases from V and 2 bases from J, with 15 bases in between. The CDR3 loop spans 14 amino acids. Germline V gene lookup returns CDR1 SGHNT and CDR2 YYREEE (reference sequence).

This clone was observed a handful of times. The chain is built from TRBV13 and TRBJ2-6, with D perhaps matching TRBD1 (5 bases). The CDR3 has 15 residues. CDR1 is PRHDT and CDR2 is FYEKMQ in the germline V gene (reference sequence). V was pared by 0 bases and J by 2 bases, with 5 bases between. The CDR3 coding sequence is TGTGCCAGCAGCTTAGGACAGGCTGGGGCCAACGTCCTGACTTTC. Translating it yields CASSLGQAGANVLTF.

This rearrangement joins TRBV5-1 to TRBJ2-1; perhaps TRBD1 as D (5 bases). This CDR3 spans 15 amino acids. Germline CDR1 is SGHRS and CDR2 is YFSETQ. The ends were cut back, 4 bases at V and 2 bases at J, with 13 bases in the middle. This chain's CDR3 is CASSPGKYTYNEQFF. The CDR3 bases are TGCGCCAGCAGCCCAGGGAAGTACACCTACAATGAGCAGTTCTTC.

V and J are TRBV5-6 and TRBJ2-7, with unresolved D. V gave up 4 bases and J gave up 0 bases, with 8 bases separating them. This CDR3 contains 13 residues. Germline values: CDR1 SGHDT, CDR2 YYEEEE. DNA for the CDR3: TGTGCCAGCAGCCAAGGGAACTCCTACGAGCAGTACTTC. Amino acid sequence: CASSQGNSYEQYF.

The rearrangement joins TRBV10-3 to TRBJ2-5, with 12 bases lining up with TRBD2. CDR1 and CDR2 from the germline V gene are ENHRY and SYGVKD. V was pared by 4 bases and J by 2 bases, with 5 bases of the junction left unmatched. The CDR3 extends over 16 amino acids. CDR3 residues: CAISGRLAGEQETQYF. The CDR3 nucleotides are TGTGCCATCAGTGGAAGACTAGCGGGGGAACAAGAGACCCAGTACTTC.

This clone is medium-sized. This sequence joins TRBV15 and TRBJ1-1; D remains unclear. V dropped 0 bases and J dropped 1 base, with 6 bases sitting between them. CDR1 is LNHNV, CDR2 YYDKDF, per germline (reference sequence). This CDR3 is 14 amino acids long. The CDR3: CATSREEENTEAFF. CDR3 bases: TGTGCCACCAGCAGAGAGGAGGAGAACACTGAAGCTTTCTTT.

A few counts support this clone. This chain uses TRBV4-2 with TRBJ2-3; D remains unclear. This CDR3 region has 15 residues. Germline values: CDR1 LGHNA, CDR2 YNFKEQ. The germline V and J ends were trimmed by 3 bases and 3 bases, with 13 bases remaining between them. The CDR3 DNA reads TGTGCCAGCAGCCACGGATACGGGTTAACAGATACGCAGTATTTT. Its protein is CASSHGYGLTDTQYF.

The rearrangement links TRBV28 to TRBJ2-5; D may be TRBD2 (6 bases). In germline, CDR1 is MDHEN, CDR2 SYDVKM. V was clipped by 3 bases and J by 5 bases, with 10 bases between them. CDR3 size: 13 residues. The CDR3 nucleotides read TGTGCCAGCAGTTTGGGAGGCGCGGAGACCCAGTACTTC. It is translated as CASSLGGAETQYF.

A few counts support this clone. The V call is TRBV5-1, the J call TRBJ2-7; no clear D. This CDR3 has 16 amino acids. The germline V and J ends were trimmed by 1 base and 0 bases, with 14 bases remaining between them. Germline V gene data show CDR1 as SGHRS and CDR2 as YFSETQ. The CDR3 loop is CASSLWSVPPSYEQYF. DNA for the CDR3: TGCGCCAGCAGCTTGTGGTCAGTCCCTCCCTCCTACGAGCAGTACTTC.

The rearrangement uses TRBV6-1 and TRBJ1-5; unclear D gene. Germline assignment: CDR1 MNHNS and CDR2 SASEGT. The CDR3 loop spans 13 amino acids. With 6 bases removed from V and 3 bases from J, the gap between germline ends came to 9 bases. CDR3 nucleotide sequence: TGTGCCAGCAGGCGAACCTTCAATCAGCCCCAGCATTTT. Amino acids: CASRRTFNQPQHF.

For this clone: One end of the junction varies from germline; a read error may be responsible. The chain employs TRBV9 and TRBJ1-2, with a possible D match to TRBD1 (5 bases). This CDR3 is 16 amino acids long. Germline V gene data show CDR1 as SGDLS and CDR2 as YYNGEE. The CDR3 region has the DNA TGTGCCAACAGCGTAGCTGTTGGGGGGACTAACTATGGCTACACCTTC. Its protein product is CANSVAVGGTNYGYTF.

In this sample, this clone turned up a few times. The rearrangement links TRBV4-1 to TRBJ1-6; D gene ambiguous. This CDR3 is 14 amino acids long. V was cut by 1 base and J by 13 bases, with 14 bases left in between. Per the germline V gene, CDR1 is MGHRA and CDR2 is YSYEKL. CDR3 sequence: CASSQGQLVLPLHF. The DNA of the CDR3 is TGCGCCAGCAGCCAAGGGCAGCTGGTCTTGCCCCTCCACTTT.

The rearrangement joins TRBV5-6 to TRBJ2-7, with 7 bases lining up with TRBD2. Germline V CDR1 and CDR2: SGHDT, YYEEEE. This CDR3 contains 15 residues. Germline trimming cut 2 bases from V and 5 bases from J; bases unmatched to any gene: 10. CDR3 nucleotide sequence: TGTGCCAGCAGCTTAGCTTGGGAGGGAAGGAACGAGCAGTACTTC. Amino acids: CASSLAWEGRNEQYF.